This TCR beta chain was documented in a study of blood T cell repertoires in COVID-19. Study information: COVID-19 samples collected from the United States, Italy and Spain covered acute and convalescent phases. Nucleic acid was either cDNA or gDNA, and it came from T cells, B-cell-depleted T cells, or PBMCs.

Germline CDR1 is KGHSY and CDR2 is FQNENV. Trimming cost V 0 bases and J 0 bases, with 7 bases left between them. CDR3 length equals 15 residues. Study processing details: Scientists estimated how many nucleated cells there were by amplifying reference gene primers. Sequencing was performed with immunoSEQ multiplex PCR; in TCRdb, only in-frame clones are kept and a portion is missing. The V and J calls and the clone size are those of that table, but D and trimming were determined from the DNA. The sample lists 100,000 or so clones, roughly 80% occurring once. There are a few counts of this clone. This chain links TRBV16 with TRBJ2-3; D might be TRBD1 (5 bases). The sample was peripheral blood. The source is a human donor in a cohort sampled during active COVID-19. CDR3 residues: CASSQSGRSTDTQYF. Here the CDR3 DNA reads TGTGCCAGCAGCCAATCGGGGCGGAGCACAGATACGCAGTATTTT. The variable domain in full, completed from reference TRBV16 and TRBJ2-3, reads GEEVAQTPKHLVRGEGQKAKLYCAPIKGHSYVFWYQQVLKNEFKFLISFQNENVFDETGMPKERFSAKCLPNSPCSLEIQATKLEDSAVYFCASSQSGRSTDTQYFGPGTRLTVL.